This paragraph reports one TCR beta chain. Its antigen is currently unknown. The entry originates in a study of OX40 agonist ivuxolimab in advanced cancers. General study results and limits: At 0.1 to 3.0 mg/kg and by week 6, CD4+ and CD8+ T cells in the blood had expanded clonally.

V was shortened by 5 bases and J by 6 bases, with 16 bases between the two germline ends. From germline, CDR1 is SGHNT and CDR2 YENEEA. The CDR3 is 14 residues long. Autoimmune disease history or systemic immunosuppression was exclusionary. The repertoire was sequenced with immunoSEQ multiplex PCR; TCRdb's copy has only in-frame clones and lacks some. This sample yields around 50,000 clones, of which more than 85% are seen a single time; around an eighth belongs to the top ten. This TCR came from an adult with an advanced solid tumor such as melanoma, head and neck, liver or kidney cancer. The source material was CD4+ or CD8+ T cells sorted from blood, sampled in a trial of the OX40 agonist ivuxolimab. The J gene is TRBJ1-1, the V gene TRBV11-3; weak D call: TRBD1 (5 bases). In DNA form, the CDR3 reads TGTGCCAGCAGCCTTGGGGGGAATACAGCTGAAGCTTTCTTT. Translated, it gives CASSLGGNTAEAFF. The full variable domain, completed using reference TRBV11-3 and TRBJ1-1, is EAGVVQSPRYKIIEKKQPVAFWCNPISGHNTLYWYLQNLGQGPELLIRYENEEAVDDSQLPKDRFSAERLKGVDSTLKIQPAELGDSAVYLCASSLGGNTAEAFFGQGTRLTVV.